The source of this T cell receptor beta chain is a study of CD8+ T cells in alopecia areata. Study-wide context: It was oral tofacitinib, at 5 to 10 mg twice daily, that treated patients received. A 6-month off-drug phase came after tofacitinib, which had lasted 6 to 18 months.

Sequencing relied on a cDNA template that was reverse transcribed from extracted RNA. Assay used: immunoSEQ multiplex PCR; TCRdb lists only in-frame clones, some missing. The sample includes 140,000 to 150,000 clones, approximately 50% of them seen just once. Per the germline V gene, CDR1 is SQVTM and CDR2 is ANQGSEA. The CDR3 covers 14 residues. V lost 4 bases and J lost 5, with 17 bases in between. This receptor was taken from a human donor with alopecia areata. The rearrangement uses TRBV29-1 and TRBJ1-1; D might be TRBD1 (6 bases). Here the sequenced sample was CD4+ T cells sorted from blood, taken at week 0. As DNA, the CDR3 is TGCAGCGTTGCCCCGGACAGCGCAGGAACTGAAGCTTTCTTT. Translation gives CSVAPDSAGTEAFF. Drawing the rest from reference TRBV29-1 and TRBJ1-1, the complete variable domain is SAVISQKPSRDICQRGTSLTIQCQVDSQVTMMFWYRQQPGQSLTLIATANQGSEATYESGFVIDKFPISRPNLTFSTLTVSNMSPEDSSIYLCSVAPDSAGTEAFFGQGTRLTVV.